Listed below are T cell receptor beta chains from one sample, sequenced in a study of identical twins. Via MiXCR, TCRdb re-called the 5' RACE reads, giving one row per CDR3 protein. The table lists about 430,000 distinct CDR3 sequences, 15% to 20% of them singletons, with around 12% in the top ten. The sequencing sample was made of naive T cells sorted from blood. The receptors were gathered from a man aged 50 or older in good health. Each CDR3 is given with its conserved first and last residue. A D gene is named only where the DNA matches it firmly. Size is stated for part of the rows, as once, few or many counts, or as a class when the clone is expanded.

TRBJ1-1	TRBV20-1	.	TRBD1	CSARPRTGGKTRSNVAFF	TGCAGTGCTAGACCCAGGACAGGGGGAAAAACACGGTCTAATGTAGCTTTCTTT
TRBJ2-2	TRBV5-1	.	.	CASSFGALGSTGELFF	TGCGCCAGCAGCTTTGGGGCTCTTGGGTCCACCGGGGAGCTGTTTTTT
TRBJ2-2	TRBV30	few	.	CAWSVHPNTGELFF	TGTGCCTGGAGTGTACACCCGAACACCGGGGAGCTGTTTTTT
TRBJ2-3	TRBV5-1	few	.	CASSEGVTDTQYF	TGCGCCAGCAGCGAAGGGGTCACAGATACGCAGTATTTT
TRBJ1-2	TRBV10-3	many	TRBD1	CAISEPDRGGIGYTF	TGTGCCATCAGTGAGCCCGACAGGGGAGGCATCGGCTACACCTTC
TRBJ2-3	TRBV5-6	.	.	CASSFWGSGTDTQYF	TGTGCCAGCAGCTTCTGGGGTAGCGGCACAGATACGCAGTATTTT
TRBJ2-7	TRBV20-1	.	TRBD1	CSARDPRQGGTYEQYF	TGCAGTGCTAGAGATCCCCGACAGGGTGGGACCTACGAGCAGTACTTC
TRBJ2-3	TRBV9	many	TRBD2	CASSVPLAGGSTDTQYF	TGTGCCAGCAGCGTACCCCTAGCGGGGGGAAGCACAGATACGCAGTATTTT
TRBJ1-2	TRBV9	.	TRBD1	CASSVDQGAYGYTF	TGTGCCAGCAGCGTAGACCAGGGGGCCTATGGCTACACCTTC
TRBJ1-2	TRBV27	.	TRBD1	CASSIYRGSGYTF	TGTGCCAGCAGTATATACAGGGGTTCCGGCTACACCTTC
TRBJ2-3	TRBV4-3	few	TRBD1	CASSQDSGQGSDTQYF	TGCGCCAGCAGCCAAGATTCGGGACAGGGATCAGATACGCAGTATTTT
TRBJ2-1	TRBV4-3	few	TRBD1	CASSQTTGNEQFF	TGCGCCAGCAGCCAAACGACAGGGAATGAGCAGTTCTTC
TRBJ2-7	TRBV5-1	few	TRBD1	CASRTGQGPEQYF	TGCGCCAGCAGGACGGGACAGGGCCCCGAGCAGTACTTC
TRBJ2-3	TRBV7-8	.	.	CASSWSESTDTQYF	TGTGCCAGCAGCTGGAGTGAGAGTACAGATACGCAGTATTTT
TRBJ2-7	TRBV7-8	many	TRBD2	CASSSPGGRAPYEQYF	TGTGCCAGCAGCTCTCCTGGCGGGAGGGCCCCCTACGAGCAGTACTTC
TRBJ2-3	TRBV7-3	few	TRBD2	CASSLWGPGLAPDTQYF	TGTGCCAGCAGCTTATGGGGGCCGGGACTAGCGCCCGATACGCAGTATTTT
TRBJ2-7	TRBV28	.	.	CASSSTVYEQYF	TGTGCCAGCAGTTCGACAGTATACGAGCAGTACTTC
TRBJ2-7	TRBV10-3	few	.	CAISESKPLGVNEQYF	TGTGCCATCAGTGAGTCGAAGCCTTTGGGTGTCAACGAGCAGTACTTC
TRBJ1-3	TRBV20-1	.	.	CSARVYGNTIYF	TGCAGTGCTAGAGTTTATGGGAACACCATATATTTT
TRBJ2-5	TRBV6-5	few	.	CASSYASHSKTQYF	TGTGCCAGCAGTTACGCCTCTCATTCCAAGACCCAGTACTTC
TRBJ2-4	TRBV7-2	.	TRBD1	CASSRDSNDIQYF	TGTGCCAGCAGCCGGGACAGCAACGACATTCAGTACTTC
TRBJ2-6	TRBV6-1	.	.	CASRAPGQGVSGANVLTF	TGTGCCAGCAGAGCTCCGGGACAAGGTGTCTCTGGGGCCAACGTCCTGACTTTC
TRBJ2-7	TRBV10-3	many	TRBD1	CAISESGQGSYEQYF	TGTGCCATCAGTGAGTCAGGACAGGGTTCCTACGAGCAGTACTTC
TRBJ1-3	TRBV28	many	.	CASSDTGSGNTIYF	TGTGCCAGCAGCGATACGGGGAGTGGAAACACCATATATTTT
TRBJ2-1	TRBV10-3	.	TRBD2	CAISEVLAGGPNNEQFF	TGTGCCATCAGTGAGGTGTTAGCGGGAGGGCCTAATAATGAGCAGTTCTTC
TRBJ2-1	TRBV14	once	.	CASSRLGLSSYNEQFF	TGTGCCAGCAGCCGCCTTGGCCTGAGCTCCTACAATGAGCAGTTCTTC
TRBJ2-1	TRBV4-3	few	TRBD2	CASSLEPGLAGGGAYEEQFF	TGCGCCAGCAGCCTAGAACCGGGACTAGCGGGCGGGGGGGCATATGAAGAGCAGTTCTTC
TRBJ2-5	TRBV7-9	many	.	CASSLASETQYF	TGTGCCAGCAGCTTAGCTTCCGAGACCCAGTACTTC
TRBJ2-3	TRBV20-1	.	TRBD1	CSAGQGANTDTQYF	TGCAGTGCTGGACAGGGGGCGAACACAGATACGCAGTATTTT
TRBJ1-3	TRBV7-9	many	.	CASSPDRSGNTIYF	TGTGCCAGCAGCCCTGACAGGTCTGGAAACACCATATATTTT
TRBJ2-1	TRBV7-8	many	TRBD1	CASSSRDSSYNEQFF	TGTGCCAGCAGCTCCCGGGACAGCTCCTACAATGAGCAGTTCTTC
TRBJ2-5	TRBV6-5	.	.	CASTDNAETQYF	TGTGCCAGCACCGACAATGCTGAGACCCAGTACTTC
TRBJ2-7	TRBV29-1	many	TRBD1	CSVREGTGGAYEQYF	TGCAGCGTTCGGGAAGGGACAGGGGGGGCCTACGAGCAGTACTTC
TRBJ1-1	TRBV12-3/TRBV12-4	.	.	CASTQGMGSSEAFF	TGTGCCAGCACTCAGGGAATGGGCAGTTCCGAAGCTTTCTTT
TRBJ2-1	TRBV29-1	many	TRBD1	CSVNPTGGPYNEQFF	TGCAGCGTTAACCCGACAGGGGGCCCCTACAATGAGCAGTTCTTC
TRBJ2-3	TRBV4-3	.	.	CASSPMRGRVFTDTQYF	TGCGCCAGCAGCCCCATGAGGGGCAGGGTGTTTACAGATACGCAGTATTTT
TRBJ2-5	TRBV5-1	.	TRBD1	CASSSGQGAGETQYF	TGCGCCAGCAGCTCGGGACAGGGGGCAGGAGAGACCCAGTACTTC
TRBJ1-5	TRBV5-1	.	.	CASSLAGSRNQPQHF	TGCGCCAGCAGCTTGGCAGGGTCCCGCAATCAGCCCCAGCATTTT
TRBJ2-7	TRBV6-5	.	TRBD2	CASSYSAASGRFSYEQYF	TGTGCCAGCAGTTACTCTGCGGCTAGCGGGAGGTTCTCCTACGAGCAGTACTTC
TRBJ2-7	TRBV28	many	TRBD2	CASSLSSGLTYEQYF	TGTGCCAGCAGTTTATCTAGCGGACTTACCTACGAGCAGTACTTC
TRBJ1-5	TRBV7-2	.	.	CASSKTESNQPQHF	TGTGCCAGCAGCAAAACAGAGAGCAATCAGCCCCAGCATTTT
TRBJ2-5	TRBV5-1	.	TRBD1	CASSWSGTGEETQYF	TGCGCCAGCAGCTGGTCCGGGACAGGGGAAGAGACCCAGTACTTC
TRBJ2-3	TRBV20-1	few	.	CSASLGGTQYF	TGCAGTGCTAGTTTGGGAGGTACGCAGTATTTT
TRBJ2-3	TRBV9	.	TRBD1	CASSVGDRGNTDTQYF	TGTGCCAGCAGCGTGGGGGACAGGGGGAACACAGATACGCAGTATTTT
TRBJ2-2	TRBV15	many	.	CATSLSYGMSDTGELFF	TGTGCCACCAGCTTATCGTACGGGATGAGCGACACCGGGGAGCTGTTTTTT